In this sample, the clone carrying this T cell receptor (beta chain) turned up many times. Antigen unknown. For TCRbeta, the library was prepared with unique molecular identifiers. TCRdb independently ran MiXCR on the PCR reads; one entry per CDR3 protein. The profile covers 500,000 to 650,000 distinct CDR3 sequences, with approximately 12% appearing a single time and roughly 2.3% taken by the ten largest. The V gene's germline CDR1 is DFQATT and CDR2 SNEGSKA (reference sequence). The V and J ends lost 1 base and 10 bases respectively, with 16 bases between them. CDR3 length: 13 amino acids. These data belong to a study of T-cell reconstitution after alpha-beta-depleted transplantation in children. General study findings and limits: The origin of alpha-beta T cells about two months after transplant was reportedly several hundred expanded graft clones. One year post-transplant, T-cell counts and diversity were largely derived from T cells produced anew.

Sequencing used PBMCs, mostly from graft donor cells, obtained 360 days after TCRalphabeta/CD19-depleted stem cell transplant. The sequence came from a male patient under 18 who had a stem cell transplant for acute myeloid leukemia, so the T cells may come from the graft donor. V is TRBV20-1 and J is TRBJ1-2; the D gene is possibly TRBD1 (5 bases). CDR3 sequence reads: CSARVEGAYPYTF. In DNA form, the CDR3 reads TGCAGTGCTAGAGTTGAAGGGGCCTATCCCTACACCTTC.